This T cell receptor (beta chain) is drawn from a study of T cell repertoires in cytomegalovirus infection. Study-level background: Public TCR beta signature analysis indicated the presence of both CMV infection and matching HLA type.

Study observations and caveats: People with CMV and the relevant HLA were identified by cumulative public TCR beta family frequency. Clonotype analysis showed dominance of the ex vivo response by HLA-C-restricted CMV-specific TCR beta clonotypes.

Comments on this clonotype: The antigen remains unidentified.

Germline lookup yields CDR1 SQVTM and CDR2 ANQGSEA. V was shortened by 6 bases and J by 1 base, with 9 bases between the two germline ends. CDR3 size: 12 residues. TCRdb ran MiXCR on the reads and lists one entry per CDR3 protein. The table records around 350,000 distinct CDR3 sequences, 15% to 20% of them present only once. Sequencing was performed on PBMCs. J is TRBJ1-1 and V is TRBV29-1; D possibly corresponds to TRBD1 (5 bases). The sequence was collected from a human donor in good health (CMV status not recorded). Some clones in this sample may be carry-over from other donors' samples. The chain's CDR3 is CSVDDRNTEAFF. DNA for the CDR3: TGCAGCGTCGACGACAGGAACACTGAAGCTTTCTTT.